The subject of this entry is one TCR beta chain. Clones were sequenced by immunoSEQ multiplex PCR, and TCRdb holds only the in-frame ones, with some missing. The sample lists under 200,000 clones, around 83% occurring once. This sample was taken from a study of blood T cell repertoires in COVID-19. Background on the study: Samples came from the United States, Italy and Spain, spanning acute and convalescent COVID-19. T cells, B-cell-depleted T cells, or PBMCs provided the cDNA or gDNA that served as material.

Seattle researchers signed up patients amid active infection and tracked them longitudinally. This TCR was sampled from a woman aged 45-65 years with COVID-19, enrolled during active disease. The sample was peripheral blood.

Here the CDR3 DNA reads TGCAGCGCACAACTCATCGGGGAAGTGTGGACGAACACTGAAGCTTTCTTT. It codes for CSAQLIGEVWTNTEAFF. This rearrangement joins TRBV29-1 to TRBJ1-1; D remains unclear. V lost 7 bases to trimming and J lost 1 base, with 25 bases between them. The CDR3 has 17 amino acids. The germline CDR1 and CDR2 sequences are SQVTM and ANQGSEA.